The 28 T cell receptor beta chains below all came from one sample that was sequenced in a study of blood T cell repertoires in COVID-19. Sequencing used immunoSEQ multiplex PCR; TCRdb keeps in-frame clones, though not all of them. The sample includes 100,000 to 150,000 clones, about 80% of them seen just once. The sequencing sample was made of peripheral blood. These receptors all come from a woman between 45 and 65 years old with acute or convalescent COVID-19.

CDR3 nucleotides: TGCGCCAGCAGCCAAGGGGACAGGGGGCTTAGGGATCAGCCCCAGCATTTT. As protein: CASSQGDRGLRDQPQHF. The rearrangement joins TRBV4-1 to TRBJ1-5, with 12 positions matching TRBD1. Germline assignment: CDR1 MGHRA and CDR2 YSYEKL. The CDR3 has 17 amino acids. V was clipped by 1 base and J by 5 bases; unmatched bases: 6.

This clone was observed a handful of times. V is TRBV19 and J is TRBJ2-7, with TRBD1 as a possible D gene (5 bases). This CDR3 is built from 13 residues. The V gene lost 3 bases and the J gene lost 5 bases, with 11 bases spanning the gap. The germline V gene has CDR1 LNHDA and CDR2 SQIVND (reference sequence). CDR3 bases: TGTGCCAGTAGTATGCAGGGTGGCCACGAGCAGTACTTC. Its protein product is CASSMQGGHEQYF.

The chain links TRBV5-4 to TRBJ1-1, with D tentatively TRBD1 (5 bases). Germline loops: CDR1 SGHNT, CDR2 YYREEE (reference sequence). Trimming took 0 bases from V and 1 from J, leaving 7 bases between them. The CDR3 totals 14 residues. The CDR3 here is CASSLAGGNTEAFF. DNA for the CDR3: TGTGCCAGCAGCTTGGCCGGGGGGAACACTGAAGCTTTCTTT.

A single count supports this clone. Written as DNA, the CDR3 is TGTGCCAGCAGGTCGGGGGGCCTCAATGAGCAGTTCTTC. Translated, it gives CASRSGGLNEQFF. This rearrangement joins TRBV14 to TRBJ2-1; perhaps TRBD2 as D (7 bases). The germline V gene encodes CDR1 SGHDN and CDR2 FVKESK. The CDR3 consists of 13 residues. V was cut by 6 bases and J by 6 bases, with 12 bases left in between.

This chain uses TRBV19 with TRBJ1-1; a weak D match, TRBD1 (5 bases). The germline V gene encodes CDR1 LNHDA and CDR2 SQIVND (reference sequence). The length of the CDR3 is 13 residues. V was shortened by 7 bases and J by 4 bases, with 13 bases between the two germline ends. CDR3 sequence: CASIARDFTEAFF. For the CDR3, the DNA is TGTGCCAGTATAGCCAGGGACTTCACTGAAGCTTTCTTT.

CDR3 residues: CASSEGTGLSPRANVLTF. The CDR3 DNA sequence: TGTGCCAGCAGTGAAGGGACAGGGCTTTCCCCCAGGGCCAACGTCCTGACTTTC. The chain carries TRBV6-1 and TRBJ2-6; 8 bases match TRBD1. The V and J ends lost 1 base and 5 bases, in that order; junction bases with no gene match: 10. Germline V CDR1 and CDR2: MNHNS, SASEGT. The CDR3 runs 18 residues.

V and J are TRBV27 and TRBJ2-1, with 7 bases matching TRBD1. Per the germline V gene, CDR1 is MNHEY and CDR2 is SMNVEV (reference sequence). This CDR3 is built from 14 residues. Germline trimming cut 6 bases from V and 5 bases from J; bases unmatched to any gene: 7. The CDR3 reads CASSPDRVNNEQFF. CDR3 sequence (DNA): TGTGCCAGCAGCCCCGACAGGGTAAACAATGAGCAGTTCTTC.

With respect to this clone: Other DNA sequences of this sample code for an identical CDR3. Here the CDR3 DNA reads TGCGCCAGCAGCTTGGTAGGCGGGGGTAGCTCCTACAATGAGCAGTTCTTC. It yields the protein CASSLVGGGSSYNEQFF. V usage is TRBV5-1 and J usage is TRBJ2-1; 7 nucleotides align to TRBD2. CDR1 is SGHRS, CDR2 YFSETQ, per germline. V gave up 0 bases and J gave up 0 bases; unmatched junction bases: 6. The CDR3 totals 17 residues. Drawing the rest from reference TRBV5-1 and TRBJ2-1, the complete variable domain is KAGVTQTPRYLIKTRGQQVTLSCSPISGHRSVSWYQQTPGQGLQFLFEYFSETQRNKGNFPGRFSGRQFSNSRSEMNVSTLELGDSALYLCASSLVGGGSSYNEQFFGPGTRLTVL.

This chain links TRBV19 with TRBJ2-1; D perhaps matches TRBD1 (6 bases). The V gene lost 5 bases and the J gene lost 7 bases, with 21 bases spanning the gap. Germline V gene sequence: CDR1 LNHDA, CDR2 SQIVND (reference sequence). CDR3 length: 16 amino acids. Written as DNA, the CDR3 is TGTGCCAGTAGTTCCCGACTTTACAGGGTGGGGAATGAGCAGTTCTTC. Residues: CASSSRLYRVGNEQFF.

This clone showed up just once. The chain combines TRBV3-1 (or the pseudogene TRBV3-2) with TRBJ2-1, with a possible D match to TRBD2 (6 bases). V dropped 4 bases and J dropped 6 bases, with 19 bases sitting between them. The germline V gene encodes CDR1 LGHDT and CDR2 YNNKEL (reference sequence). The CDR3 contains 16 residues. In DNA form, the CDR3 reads TGTGCCAGCAGCCGGGGGGTACAAGTTGAACTCAATGAGCAGTTCTTC. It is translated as CASSRGVQVELNEQFF.

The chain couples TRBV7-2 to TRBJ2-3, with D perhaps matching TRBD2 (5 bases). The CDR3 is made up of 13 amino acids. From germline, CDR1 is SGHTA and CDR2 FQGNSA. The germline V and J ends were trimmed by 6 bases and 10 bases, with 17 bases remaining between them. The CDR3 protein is CASRTQYLGAQYF. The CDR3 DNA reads TGTGCCAGCAGAACCCAGTATTTGGGAGCGCAGTATTTT.

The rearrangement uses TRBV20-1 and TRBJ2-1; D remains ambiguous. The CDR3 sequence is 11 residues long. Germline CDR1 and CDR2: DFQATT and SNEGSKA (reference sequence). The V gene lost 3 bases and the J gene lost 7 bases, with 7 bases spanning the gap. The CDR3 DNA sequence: TGCAGTGCTAGTGCCACAAATGAGCAGTTCTTC. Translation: CSASATNEQFF.

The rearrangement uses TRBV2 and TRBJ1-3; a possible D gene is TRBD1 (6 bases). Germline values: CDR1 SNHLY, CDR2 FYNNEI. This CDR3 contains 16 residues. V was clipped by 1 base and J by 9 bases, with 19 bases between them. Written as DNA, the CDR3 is TGTGCCAGCAGTGAAGACAGGGTAATTGGCAGGAGCACCATATATTTT. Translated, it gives CASSEDRVIGRSTIYF.

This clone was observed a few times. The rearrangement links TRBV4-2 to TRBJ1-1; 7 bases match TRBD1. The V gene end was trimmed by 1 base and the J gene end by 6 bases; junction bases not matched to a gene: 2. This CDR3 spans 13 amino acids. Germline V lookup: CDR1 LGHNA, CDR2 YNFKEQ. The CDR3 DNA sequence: TGTGCCAGCAGCCAAGCGGGACAGTCTGAAGCTTTCTTT. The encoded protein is CASSQAGQSEAFF.

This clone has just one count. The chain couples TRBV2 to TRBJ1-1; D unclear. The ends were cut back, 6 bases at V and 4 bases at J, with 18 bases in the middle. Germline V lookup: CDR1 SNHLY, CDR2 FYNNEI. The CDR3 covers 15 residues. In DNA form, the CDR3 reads TGTGCCAGCAGGGCCGACCGGGTTATGAGCACTGAAGCTTTCTTT. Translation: CASRADRVMSTEAFF.

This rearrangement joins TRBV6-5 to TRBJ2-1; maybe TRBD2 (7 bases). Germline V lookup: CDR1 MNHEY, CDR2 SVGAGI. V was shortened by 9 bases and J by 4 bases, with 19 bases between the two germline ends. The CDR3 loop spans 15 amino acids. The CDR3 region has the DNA TGTGCCAGTAACACGGGGAAGGGGGGGTACAATGAGCAGTTCTTC. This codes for CASNTGKGGYNEQFF.

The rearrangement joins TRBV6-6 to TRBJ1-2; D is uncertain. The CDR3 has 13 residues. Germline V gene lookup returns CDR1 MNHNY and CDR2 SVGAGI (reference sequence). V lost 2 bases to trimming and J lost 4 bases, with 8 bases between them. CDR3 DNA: TGTGCCAGCAGTTACGAACGACTCTATGGCTACACCTTC. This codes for CASSYERLYGYTF.

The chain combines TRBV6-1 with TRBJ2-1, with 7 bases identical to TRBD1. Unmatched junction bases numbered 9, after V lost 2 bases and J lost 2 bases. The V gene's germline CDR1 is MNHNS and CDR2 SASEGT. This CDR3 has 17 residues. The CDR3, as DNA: TGTGCCAGCAGTGAAAAACTCCGGGACAGCACCTACAATGAGCAGTTCTTC. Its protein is CASSEKLRDSTYNEQFF.

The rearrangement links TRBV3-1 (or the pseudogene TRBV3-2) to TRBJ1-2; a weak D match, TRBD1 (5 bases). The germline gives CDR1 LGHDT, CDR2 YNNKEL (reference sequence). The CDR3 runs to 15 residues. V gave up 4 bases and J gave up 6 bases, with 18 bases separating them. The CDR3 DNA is TGTGCCAGCAGCCTCCCATCGGCAGGGTTGGATGGCTACACCTTC. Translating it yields CASSLPSAGLDGYTF.

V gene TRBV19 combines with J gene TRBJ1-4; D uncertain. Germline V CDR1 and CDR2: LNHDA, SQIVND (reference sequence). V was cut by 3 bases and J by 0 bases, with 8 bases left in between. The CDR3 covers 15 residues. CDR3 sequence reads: CASSISFATNEKLFF. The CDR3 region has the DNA TGTGCCAGTAGTATTTCCTTCGCAACTAATGAAAAACTGTTTTTT.

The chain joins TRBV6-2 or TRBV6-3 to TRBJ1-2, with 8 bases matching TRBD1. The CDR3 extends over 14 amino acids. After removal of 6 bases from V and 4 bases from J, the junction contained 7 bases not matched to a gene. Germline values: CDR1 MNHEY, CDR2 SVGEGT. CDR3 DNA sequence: TGTGCCAGCAGCGGGGGGGACAGGACCTATGGCTACACCTTC. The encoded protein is CASSGGDRTYGYTF.

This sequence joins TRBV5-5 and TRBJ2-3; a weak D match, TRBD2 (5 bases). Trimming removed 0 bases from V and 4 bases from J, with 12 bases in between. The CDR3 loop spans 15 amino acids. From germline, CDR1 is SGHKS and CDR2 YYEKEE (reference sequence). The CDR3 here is CASSLGGSRADTQYF. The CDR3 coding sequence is TGTGCCAGCAGCTTGGGTGGGAGCCGCGCAGATACGCAGTATTTT. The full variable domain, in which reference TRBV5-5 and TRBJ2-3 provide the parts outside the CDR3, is DAGVTQSPTHLIKTRGQQVTLRCSPISGHKSVSWYQQVLGQGPQFIFQYYEKEERGRGNFPDRFSARQFPNYSSELNVNALLLGDSALYLCASSLGGSRADTQYFGPGTRLTVL.

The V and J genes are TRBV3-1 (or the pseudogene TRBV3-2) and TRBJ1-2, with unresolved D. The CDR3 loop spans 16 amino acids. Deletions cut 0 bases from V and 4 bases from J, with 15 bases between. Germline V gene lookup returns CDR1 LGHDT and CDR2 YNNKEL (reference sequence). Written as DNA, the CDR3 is TGTGCCAGCAGCCAAGACGTGAACGTAGAAGCCTATGGCTACACCTTC. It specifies CASSQDVNVEAYGYTF.

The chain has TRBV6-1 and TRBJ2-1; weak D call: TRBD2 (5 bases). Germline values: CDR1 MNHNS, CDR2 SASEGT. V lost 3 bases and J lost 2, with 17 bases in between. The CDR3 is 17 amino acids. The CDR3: CASSDFSVEGAYNEQFF. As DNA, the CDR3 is TGTGCCAGCAGTGACTTTTCCGTAGAGGGCGCCTACAATGAGCAGTTCTTC.

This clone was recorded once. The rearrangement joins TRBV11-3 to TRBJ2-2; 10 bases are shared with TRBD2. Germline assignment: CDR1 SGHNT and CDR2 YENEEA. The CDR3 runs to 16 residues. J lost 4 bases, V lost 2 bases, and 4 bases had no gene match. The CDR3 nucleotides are TGTGCCAGCAGCTTATATAGCGGGGGGACCACCGGGGAGCTGTTTTTT. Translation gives CASSLYSGGTTGELFF.

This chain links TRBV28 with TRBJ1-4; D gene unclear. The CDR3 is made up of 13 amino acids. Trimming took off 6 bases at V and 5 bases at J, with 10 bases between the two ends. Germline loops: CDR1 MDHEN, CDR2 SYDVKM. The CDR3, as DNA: TGTGCCAGCAGCCATGGGCTCAATGAAAAACTGTTTTTT. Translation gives CASSHGLNEKLFF.

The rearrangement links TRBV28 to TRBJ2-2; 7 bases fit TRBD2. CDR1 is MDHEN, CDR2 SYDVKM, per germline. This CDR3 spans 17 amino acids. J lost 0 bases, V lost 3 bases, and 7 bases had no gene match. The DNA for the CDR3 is TGTGCCAGCAGTTTTAGCGGGCGACACGCGAACACCGGGGAGCTGTTTTTT. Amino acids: CASSFSGRHANTGELFF.

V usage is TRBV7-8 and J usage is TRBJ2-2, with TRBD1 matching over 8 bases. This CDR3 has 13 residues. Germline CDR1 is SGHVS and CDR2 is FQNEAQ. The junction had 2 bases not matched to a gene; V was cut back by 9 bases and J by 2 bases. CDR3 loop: CASQGANTGELFF. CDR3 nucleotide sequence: TGTGCCAGTCAGGGGGCCAACACCGGGGAGCTGTTTTTT.